This T cell receptor (beta chain) was sequenced in a study of T cell responses to AZD1222 COVID-19 vaccine. This clone was observed a handful of times. Its antigen is still unknown. Method: immunoSEQ multiplex PCR; TCRdb's copy keeps in-frame clones and lacks some. This sample yields nearly 110,000 clones, of which nearly 90% are seen a single time; 4.8% belongs to the top ten. Findings and caveats of the study: CD4 TCRs linked to vaccination spanned spike, dominating at 160-218 and 743-854. Repertoire collection took place solely once the T cell response had peaked. Two doses of AZD1222 preceded a rise in Spike-specific TCR breadth and depth.

Trimming took off 8 bases at V and 0 bases at J, with 10 bases between the two ends. Per germline, CDR1 SGHAT and CDR2 FQNNGV. This CDR3 spans 13 amino acids. This TCR came from an adult who received the AZD1222 COVID-19 vaccine. The chain has TRBV11-2 and TRBJ1-1; D is uncertain. Sequences were derived from peripheral blood, sampled 28 days after the second AZD1222 dose. For the CDR3, the DNA is TGTGCCAGCTCAGTCGACATGAACACTGAAGCTTTCTTT. Its translation is CASSVDMNTEAFF.